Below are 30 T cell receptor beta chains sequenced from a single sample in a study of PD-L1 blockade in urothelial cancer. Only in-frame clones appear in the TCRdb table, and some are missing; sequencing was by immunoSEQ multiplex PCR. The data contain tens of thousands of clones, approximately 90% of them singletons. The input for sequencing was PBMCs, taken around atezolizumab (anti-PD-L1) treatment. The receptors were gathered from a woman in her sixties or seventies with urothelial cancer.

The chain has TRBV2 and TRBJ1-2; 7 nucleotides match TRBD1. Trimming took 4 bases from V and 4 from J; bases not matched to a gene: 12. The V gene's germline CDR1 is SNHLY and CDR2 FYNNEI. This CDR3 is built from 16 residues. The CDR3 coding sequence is TGTGCCAGCAGTGGGGTCGGGAACAGGGGAGGCTATGGCTACACCTTC. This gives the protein CASSGVGNRGGYGYTF.

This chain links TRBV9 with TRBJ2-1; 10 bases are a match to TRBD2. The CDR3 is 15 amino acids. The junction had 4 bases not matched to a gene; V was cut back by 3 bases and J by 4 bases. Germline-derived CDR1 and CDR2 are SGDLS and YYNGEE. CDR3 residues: CASSASGSFYNEQFF. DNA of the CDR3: TGTGCCAGCAGCGCTAGCGGGAGCTTTTACAATGAGCAGTTCTTC.

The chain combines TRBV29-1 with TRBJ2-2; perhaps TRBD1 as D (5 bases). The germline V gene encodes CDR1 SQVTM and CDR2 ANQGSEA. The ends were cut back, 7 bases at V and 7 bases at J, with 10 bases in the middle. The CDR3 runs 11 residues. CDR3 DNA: TGCAGCGGTTCGACAGACGGGGAGCTGTTTTTT. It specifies CSGSTDGELFF.

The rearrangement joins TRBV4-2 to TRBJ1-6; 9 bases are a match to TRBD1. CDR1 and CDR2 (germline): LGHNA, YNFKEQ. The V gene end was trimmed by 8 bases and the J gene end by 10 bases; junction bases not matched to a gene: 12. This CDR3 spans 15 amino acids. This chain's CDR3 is CASSSTGTGKSPLHF. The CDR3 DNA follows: TGTGCCAGCTCCTCCACCGGGACAGGGAAATCACCCCTCCACTTT.

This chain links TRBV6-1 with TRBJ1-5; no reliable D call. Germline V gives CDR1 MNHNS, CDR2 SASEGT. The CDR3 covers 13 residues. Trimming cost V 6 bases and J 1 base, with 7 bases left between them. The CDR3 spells CASRGLSNQPQHF. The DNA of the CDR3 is TGTGCCAGCAGAGGACTGAGCAATCAGCCCCAGCATTTT.

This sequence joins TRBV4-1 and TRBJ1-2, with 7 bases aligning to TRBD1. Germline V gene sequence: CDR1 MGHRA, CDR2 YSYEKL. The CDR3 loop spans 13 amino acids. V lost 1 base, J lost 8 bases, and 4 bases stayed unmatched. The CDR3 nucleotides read TGCGCCAGCAGCCAAGTACGGGACAGCGGCTACACCTTC. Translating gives CASSQVRDSGYTF.

CDR3 bases: TGTGCCAGCGGAGGGACTAGTTTCTACAATGAGCAGTTCTTC. Its translation is CASGGTSFYNEQFF. The rearrangement uses TRBV14 and TRBJ2-1; TRBD2 matches 8 bases. Trimming cost V 8 bases and J 3 bases; bases outside gene matches: 6. The CDR3 is made up of 14 amino acids. Germline V CDR1 and CDR2: SGHDN, FVKESK.

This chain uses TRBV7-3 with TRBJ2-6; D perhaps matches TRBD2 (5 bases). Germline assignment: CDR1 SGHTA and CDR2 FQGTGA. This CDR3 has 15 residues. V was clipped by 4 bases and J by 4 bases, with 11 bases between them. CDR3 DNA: TGTGCCAGCAGCTCACCGAGGGCCGGGGCCAACGTCCTGACTTTC. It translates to CASSSPRAGANVLTF.

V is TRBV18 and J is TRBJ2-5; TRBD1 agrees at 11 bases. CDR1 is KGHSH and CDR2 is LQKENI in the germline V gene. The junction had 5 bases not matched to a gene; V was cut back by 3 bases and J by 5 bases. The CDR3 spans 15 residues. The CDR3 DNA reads TGTGCCAGCTCACCCAAGGACAGGGGGCCGGAGACCCAGTACTTC. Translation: CASSPKDRGPETQYF. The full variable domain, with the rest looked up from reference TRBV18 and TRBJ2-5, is NAGVMQNPRHLVRRRGQEARLRCSPMKGHSHVYWYRQLPEEGLKFMVYLQKENIIDESGMPKERFSAEFPKEGPSILRIQQVVRGDSAAYFCASSPKDRGPETQYFGPGTRLLVL.

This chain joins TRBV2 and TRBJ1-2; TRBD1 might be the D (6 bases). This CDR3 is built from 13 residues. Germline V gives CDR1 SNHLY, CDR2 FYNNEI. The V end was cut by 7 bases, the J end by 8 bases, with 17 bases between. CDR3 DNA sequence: TGTGCCAGCATTAAGGACAGACTTCAAGGCTACACCTTC. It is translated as CASIKDRLQGYTF.

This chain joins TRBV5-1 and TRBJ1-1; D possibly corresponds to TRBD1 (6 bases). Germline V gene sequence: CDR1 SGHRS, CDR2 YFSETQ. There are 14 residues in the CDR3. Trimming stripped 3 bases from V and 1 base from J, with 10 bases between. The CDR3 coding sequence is TGCGCCAGCAGCTGGATGACAGGGAACACTGAAGCTTTCTTT. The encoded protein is CASSWMTGNTEAFF.

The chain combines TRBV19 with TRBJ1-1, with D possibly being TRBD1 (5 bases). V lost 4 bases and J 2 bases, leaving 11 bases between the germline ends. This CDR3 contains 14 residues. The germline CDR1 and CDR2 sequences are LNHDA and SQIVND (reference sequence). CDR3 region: CASSSRARNTEAFF. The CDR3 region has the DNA TGTGCCAGTAGTAGCAGGGCAAGAAACACTGAAGCTTTCTTT.

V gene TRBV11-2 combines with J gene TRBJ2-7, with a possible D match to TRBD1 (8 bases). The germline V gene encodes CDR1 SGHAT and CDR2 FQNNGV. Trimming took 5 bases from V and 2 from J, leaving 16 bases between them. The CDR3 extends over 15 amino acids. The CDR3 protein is CASSALQGGAYEQYF. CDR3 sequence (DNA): TGTGCCAGCAGCGCCCTACAGGGGGGGGCCTACGAGCAGTACTTC.

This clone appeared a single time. CDR3 sequence reads: CASSPGDRAYEQYF. CDR3 coding DNA: TGTGCCAGCTCACCAGGGGACAGAGCCTACGAGCAGTACTTC. This chain joins TRBV18 and TRBJ2-7, with TRBD1 matching over 7 bases. In germline, CDR1 is KGHSH, CDR2 LQKENI. V was clipped by 2 bases and J by 2 bases; unmatched bases: 3. There are 14 residues in the CDR3.

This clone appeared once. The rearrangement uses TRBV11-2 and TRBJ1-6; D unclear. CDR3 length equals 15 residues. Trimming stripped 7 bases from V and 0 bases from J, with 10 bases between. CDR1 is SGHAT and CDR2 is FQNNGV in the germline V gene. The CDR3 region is CASTPQYSYNSPLHF. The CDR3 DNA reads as TGTGCCAGCACCCCTCAGTACTCCTATAATTCACCCCTCCACTTT.

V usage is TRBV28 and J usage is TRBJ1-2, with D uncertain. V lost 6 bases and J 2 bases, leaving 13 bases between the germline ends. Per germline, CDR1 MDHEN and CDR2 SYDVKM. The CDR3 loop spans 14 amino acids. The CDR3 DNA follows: TGTGCCAGCAGCTCTTCTCCACTGAACTATGGCTACACCTTC. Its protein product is CASSSSPLNYGYTF.

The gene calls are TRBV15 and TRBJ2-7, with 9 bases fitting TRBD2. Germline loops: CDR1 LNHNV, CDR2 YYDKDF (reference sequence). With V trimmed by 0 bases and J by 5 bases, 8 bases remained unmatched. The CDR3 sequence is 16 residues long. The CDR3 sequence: CATSRDSLAGGDEQYF. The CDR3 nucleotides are TGTGCCACCAGCAGAGATTCCTTGGCGGGAGGGGACGAGCAGTACTTC.

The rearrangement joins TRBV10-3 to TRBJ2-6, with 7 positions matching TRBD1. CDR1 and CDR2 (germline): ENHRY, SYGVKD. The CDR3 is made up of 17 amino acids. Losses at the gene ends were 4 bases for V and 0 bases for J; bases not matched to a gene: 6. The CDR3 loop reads CAISGQGVNSGANVLTF. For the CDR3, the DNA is TGTGCCATCAGTGGGCAGGGGGTAAACTCTGGGGCCAACGTCCTGACTTTC.

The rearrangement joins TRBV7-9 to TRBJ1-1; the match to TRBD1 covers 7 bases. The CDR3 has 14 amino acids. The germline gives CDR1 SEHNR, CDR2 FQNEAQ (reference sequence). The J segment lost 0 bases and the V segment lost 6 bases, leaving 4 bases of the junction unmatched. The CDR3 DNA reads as TGTGCCAGCAGGGAGACAGGGTTGAACACTGAAGCTTTCTTT. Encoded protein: CASRETGLNTEAFF.

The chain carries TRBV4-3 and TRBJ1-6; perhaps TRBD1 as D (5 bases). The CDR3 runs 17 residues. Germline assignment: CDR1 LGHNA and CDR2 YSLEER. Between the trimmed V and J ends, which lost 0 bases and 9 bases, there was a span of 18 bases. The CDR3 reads CASSQDRVEPTGSPLHF. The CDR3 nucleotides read TGCGCCAGCAGCCAAGACAGGGTTGAGCCGACCGGTTCACCCCTCCACTTT.

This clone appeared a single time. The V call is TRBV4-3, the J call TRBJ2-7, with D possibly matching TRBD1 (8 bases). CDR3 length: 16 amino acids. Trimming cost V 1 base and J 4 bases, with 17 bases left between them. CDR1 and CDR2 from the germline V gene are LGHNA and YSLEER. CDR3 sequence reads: CASSQGGTGGVYEQYF. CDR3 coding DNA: TGCGCCAGCAGCCAAGGGGGTACAGGGGGGGTGTACGAGCAGTACTTC.

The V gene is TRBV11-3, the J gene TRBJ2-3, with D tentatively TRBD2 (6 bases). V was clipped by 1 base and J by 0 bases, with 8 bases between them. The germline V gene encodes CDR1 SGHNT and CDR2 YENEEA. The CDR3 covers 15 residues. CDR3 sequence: CASSLGGTSTDTQYF. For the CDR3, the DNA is TGTGCCAGCAGCTTAGGTGGGACTAGCACAGATACGCAGTATTTT.

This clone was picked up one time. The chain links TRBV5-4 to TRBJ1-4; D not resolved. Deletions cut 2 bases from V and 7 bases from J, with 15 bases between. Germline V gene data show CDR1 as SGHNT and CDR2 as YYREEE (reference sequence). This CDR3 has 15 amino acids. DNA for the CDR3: TGTGCCAGCAGCTTTGCGCCAGGAGGGTCTGAAAAACTGTTTTTT. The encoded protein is CASSFAPGGSEKLFF.

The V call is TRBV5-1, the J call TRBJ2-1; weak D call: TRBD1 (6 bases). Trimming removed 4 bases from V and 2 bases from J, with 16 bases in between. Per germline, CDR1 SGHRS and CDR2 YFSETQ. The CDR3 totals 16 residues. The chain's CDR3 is CASSQGTPGPYNEQFF. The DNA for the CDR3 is TGCGCCAGCAGCCAGGGGACCCCGGGGCCCTACAATGAGCAGTTCTTC.

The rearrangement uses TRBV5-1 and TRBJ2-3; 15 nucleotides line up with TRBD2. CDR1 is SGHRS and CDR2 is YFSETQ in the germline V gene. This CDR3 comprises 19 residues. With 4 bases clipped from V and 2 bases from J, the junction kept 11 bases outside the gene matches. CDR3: CASSTGLAGGRGYTDTQYF. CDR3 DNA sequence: TGCGCCAGCAGCACGGGACTAGCGGGGGGTCGCGGGTACACAGATACGCAGTATTTT.

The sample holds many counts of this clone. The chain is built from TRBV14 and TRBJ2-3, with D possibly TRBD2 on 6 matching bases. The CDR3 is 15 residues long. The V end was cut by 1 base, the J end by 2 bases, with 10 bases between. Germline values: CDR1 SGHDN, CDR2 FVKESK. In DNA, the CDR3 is TGTGCCAGCAGCCAAGTGGGGGGACTCACAGATACGCAGTATTTT. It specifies CASSQVGGLTDTQYF.

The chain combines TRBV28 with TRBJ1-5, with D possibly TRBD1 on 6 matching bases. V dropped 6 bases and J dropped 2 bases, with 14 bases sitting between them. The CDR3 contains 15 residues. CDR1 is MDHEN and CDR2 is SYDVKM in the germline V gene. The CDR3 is CASSSQGTGNQPQHF. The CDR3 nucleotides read TGTGCCAGCAGCTCACAGGGAACGGGCAATCAGCCCCAGCATTTT.

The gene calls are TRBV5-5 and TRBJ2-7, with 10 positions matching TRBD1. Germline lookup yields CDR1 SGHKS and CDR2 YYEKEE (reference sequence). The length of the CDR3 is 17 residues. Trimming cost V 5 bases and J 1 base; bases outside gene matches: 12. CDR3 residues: CASSPGTGEPDSYEQYF. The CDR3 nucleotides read TGTGCCAGCAGTCCCGGGACAGGGGAACCCGATTCCTACGAGCAGTACTTC. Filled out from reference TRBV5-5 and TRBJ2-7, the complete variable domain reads DAGVTQSPTHLIKTRGQQVTLRCSPISGHKSVSWYQQVLGQGPQFIFQYYEKEERGRGNFPDRFSARQFPNYSSELNVNALLLGDSALYLCASSPGTGEPDSYEQYFGPGTRLTVT.

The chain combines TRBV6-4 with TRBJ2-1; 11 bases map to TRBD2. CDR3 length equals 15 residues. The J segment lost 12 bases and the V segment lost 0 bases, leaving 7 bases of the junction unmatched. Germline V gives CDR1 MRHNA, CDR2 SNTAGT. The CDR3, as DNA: TGTGCCAGCAGTGACTCCGTAGCGGGAGGGGGTCGGCAGTTCTTC. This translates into CASSDSVAGGGRQFF.

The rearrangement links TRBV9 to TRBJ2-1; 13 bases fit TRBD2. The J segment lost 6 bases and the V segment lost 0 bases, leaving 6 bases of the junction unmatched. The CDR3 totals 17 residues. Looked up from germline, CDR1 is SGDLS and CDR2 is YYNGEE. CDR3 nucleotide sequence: TGTGCCAGCAGCGTAGAACCAGGACTAGCGGGAGCCAATGAGCAGTTCTTC. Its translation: CASSVEPGLAGANEQFF.